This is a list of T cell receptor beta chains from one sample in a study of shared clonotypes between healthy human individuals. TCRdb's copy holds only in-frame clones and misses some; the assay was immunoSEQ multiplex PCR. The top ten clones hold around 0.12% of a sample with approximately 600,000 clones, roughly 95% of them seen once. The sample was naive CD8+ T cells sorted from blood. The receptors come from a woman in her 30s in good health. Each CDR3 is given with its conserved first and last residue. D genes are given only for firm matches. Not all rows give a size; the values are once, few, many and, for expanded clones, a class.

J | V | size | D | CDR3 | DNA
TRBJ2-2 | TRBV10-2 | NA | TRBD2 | CACYRLAGDTGELFF | TGCGCCTGCTACCGACTAGCGGGAGACACCGGGGAGCTGTTTTTT
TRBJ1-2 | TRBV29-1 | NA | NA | CSVDRDGGYTF | TGCAGCGTTGACAGGGACGGGGGCTACACCTTC
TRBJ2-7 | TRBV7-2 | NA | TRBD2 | CASSPVSGRTIYEQYF | TGTGCCAGCAGCCCCGTAAGCGGGAGGACAATTTACGAGCAGTACTTC
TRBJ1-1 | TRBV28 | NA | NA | CASSYRVDTEAFF | TGTGCCAGCAGTTACAGGGTGGACACTGAAGCTTTCTTT
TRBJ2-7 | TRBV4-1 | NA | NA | CASSHDPRGQLEQYF | TGCGCCAGCAGCCATGACCCCCGGGGCCAGTTAGAGCAGTACTTC
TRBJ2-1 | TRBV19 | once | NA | CASMGWQGTYNEQFF | TGTGCCAGTATGGGGTGGCAAGGGACCTACAATGAGCAGTTCTTC
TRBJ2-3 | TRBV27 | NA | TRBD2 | CASSSIAGATDTQYF | TGTGCCAGCAGTTCCATAGCGGGAGCAACAGATACGCAGTATTTT
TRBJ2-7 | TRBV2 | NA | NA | CASSWRGREQYF | TGTGCCAGCAGTTGGAGGGGACGCGAGCAGTACTTC
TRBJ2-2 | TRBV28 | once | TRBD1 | CASRPGTGISGELFF | TGTGCCAGCAGGCCCGGGACAGGGATATCCGGGGAGCTGTTTTTT
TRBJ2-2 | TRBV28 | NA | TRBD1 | CASTSNTGTGLTGELFF | TGTGCCAGCACCTCGAACACCGGGACAGGGCTCACCGGGGAGCTGTTTTTT
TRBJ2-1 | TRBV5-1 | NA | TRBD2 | CASSLYGILAAYNEQFF | TGCGCCAGCAGCTTGTATGGAATTCTAGCGGCTTACAATGAGCAGTTCTTC
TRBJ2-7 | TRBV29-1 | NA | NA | CSVEGGQSPSYEQYF | TGCAGCGTTGAAGGCGGGCAATCGCCATCCTACGAGCAGTACTTC
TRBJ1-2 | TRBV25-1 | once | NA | CASSESWEGYTF | TGTGCCAGCAGTGAATCCTGGGAGGGCTACACCTTC
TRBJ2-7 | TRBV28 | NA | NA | CASSAPQEHYEQYF | TGTGCCAGCAGTGCCCCACAGGAACACTACGAGCAGTACTTC
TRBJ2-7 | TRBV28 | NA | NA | CASSLGGNYEQYF | TGTGCCAGCAGTCTCGGAGGTAACTACGAGCAGTACTTC
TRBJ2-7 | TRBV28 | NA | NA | CASSLMGGQGEQYF | TGTGCCAGCAGTTTAATGGGGGGCCAGGGCGAGCAGTACTTC
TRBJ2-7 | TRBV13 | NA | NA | CASSSRLWEQISYEQYF | TGTGCCAGCAGCTCCCGACTGTGGGAACAGATCTCCTACGAGCAGTACTTC
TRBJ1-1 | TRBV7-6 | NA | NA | CASSPTGRRTEAFF | TGTGCCAGCAGCCCAACAGGGAGGAGGACTGAAGCTTTCTTT
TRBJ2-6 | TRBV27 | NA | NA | CASAHRAAFDSGANVLTF | TGTGCCAGCGCCCACCGGGCAGCCTTTGACTCTGGGGCCAACGTCCTGACTTTC
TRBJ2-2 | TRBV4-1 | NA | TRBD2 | CASSHTGLAGGLTGELFF | TGCGCCAGCAGCCACACTGGACTAGCGGGAGGGCTCACCGGGGAGCTGTTTTTT
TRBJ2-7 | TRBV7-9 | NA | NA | CASSPRTAFSYEQYF | TGTGCCAGCAGCCCAAGGACCGCCTTCTCCTACGAGCAGTACTTC
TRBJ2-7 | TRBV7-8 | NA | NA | CASKGEAYEQYF | TGTGCCAGCAAAGGGGAGGCCTACGAGCAGTACTTC
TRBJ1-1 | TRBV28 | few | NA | CASRDMNTEAFF | TGTGCCAGCAGGGATATGAACACTGAAGCTTTCTTT